This T cell receptor (beta chain) comes out of a study of T cell repertoires in cytomegalovirus infection. Study summary: Both a matching HLA type and CMV infection were indicated by public TCR beta signatures.

Turning to this clonotype: The antigen remains unidentified.

The study, taken as a whole, reports: The ex vivo response was dominated by HLA-C-restricted CMV-specific TCR beta clonotypes. CMV carriers having the relevant HLA were flagged by cumulative public TCR beta family frequency.

V lost 2 bases and J lost 8; bases outside the gene matches: 7. CDR1 and CDR2 from the germline V gene are SGHAT and FQNNGV. CDR3 length equals 16 residues. A single record per CDR3 protein comes from TCRdb applying MiXCR to the reads. The sample has about 450,000 distinct CDR3 sequences, about a third seen once. This clonotype was sampled from a human donor in good health (CMV status not recorded). Some clones in this sample may be carry-over from other donors' samples. Sequencing was done on a sample of PBMCs. The V and J genes are TRBV11-2 and TRBJ2-1, with 12 bases fitting TRBD1. The CDR3: CASSLYPGQGAHEQFF. DNA of the CDR3: TGTGCCAGCAGCTTATACCCGGGACAGGGGGCCCATGAGCAGTTCTTC. The whole variable domain, filled in from reference TRBV11-2 and TRBJ2-1, reads EAGVAQSPRYKIIEKRQSVAFWCNPISGHATLYWYQQILGQGPKLLIQFQNNGVVDDSQLPKDRFSAERLKGVDSTLKIQPAKLEDSAVYLCASSLYPGQGAHEQFFGPGTRLTVL.